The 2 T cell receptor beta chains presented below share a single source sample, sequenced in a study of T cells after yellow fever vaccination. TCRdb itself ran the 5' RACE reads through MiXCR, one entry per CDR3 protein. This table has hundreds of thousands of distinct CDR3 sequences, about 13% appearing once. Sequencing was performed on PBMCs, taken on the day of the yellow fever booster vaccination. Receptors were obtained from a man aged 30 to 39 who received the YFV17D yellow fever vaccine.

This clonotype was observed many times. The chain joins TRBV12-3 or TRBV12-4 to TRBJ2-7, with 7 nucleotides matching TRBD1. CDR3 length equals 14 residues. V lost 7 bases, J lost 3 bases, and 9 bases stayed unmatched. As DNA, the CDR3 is TGTGCCAGCAAGAGGTCCGGGACAGACTACGAGCAGTACTTC. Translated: CASKRSGTDYEQYF.

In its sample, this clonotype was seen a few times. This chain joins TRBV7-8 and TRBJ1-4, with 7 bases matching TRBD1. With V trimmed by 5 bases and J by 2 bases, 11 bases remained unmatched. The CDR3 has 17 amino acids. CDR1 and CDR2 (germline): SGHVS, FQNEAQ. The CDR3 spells CASSGRLPGGTNEKLFF. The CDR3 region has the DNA TGTGCCAGCAGCGGCCGTCTTCCAGGGGGTACTAATGAAAAACTGTTTTTT. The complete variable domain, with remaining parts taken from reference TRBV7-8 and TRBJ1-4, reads GAGVSQSPRYKVAKRGQDVALRCDPISGHVSLFWYQQALGQGPEFLTYFQNEAQLDKSGLPSDRFFAERPEGSVSTLKIQRTQQEDSAVYLCASSGRLPGGTNEKLFFGSGTQLSVL.